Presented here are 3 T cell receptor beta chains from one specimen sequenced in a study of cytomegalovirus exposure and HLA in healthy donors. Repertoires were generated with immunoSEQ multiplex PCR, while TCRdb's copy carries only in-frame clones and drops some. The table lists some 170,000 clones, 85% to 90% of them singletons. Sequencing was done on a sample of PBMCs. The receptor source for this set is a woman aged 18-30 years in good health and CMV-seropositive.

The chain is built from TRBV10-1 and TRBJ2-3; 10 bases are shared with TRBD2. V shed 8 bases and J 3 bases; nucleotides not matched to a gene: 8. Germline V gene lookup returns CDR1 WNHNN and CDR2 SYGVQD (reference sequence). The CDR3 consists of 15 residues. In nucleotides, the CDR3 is TGCGCCAGCGGGGCCATAGCGGGAGGAACAGATACGCAGTATTTT. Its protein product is CASGAIAGGTDTQYF.

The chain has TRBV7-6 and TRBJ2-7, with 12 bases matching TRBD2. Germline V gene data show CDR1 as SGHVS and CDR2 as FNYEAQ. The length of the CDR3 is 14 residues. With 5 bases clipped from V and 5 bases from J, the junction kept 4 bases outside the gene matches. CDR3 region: CASSPTSGRHEQYF. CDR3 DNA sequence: TGTGCCAGCAGCCCGACTAGCGGGAGACACGAGCAGTACTTC.

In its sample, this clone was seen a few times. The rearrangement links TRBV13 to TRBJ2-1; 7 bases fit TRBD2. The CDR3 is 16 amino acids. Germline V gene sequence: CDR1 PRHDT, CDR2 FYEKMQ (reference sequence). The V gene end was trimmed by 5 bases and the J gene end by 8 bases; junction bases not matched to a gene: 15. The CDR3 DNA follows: TGTGCCAGCAGCGAGGAACTAGCGCGTGTCAGAGATGAGCAGTTCTTC. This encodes CASSEELARVRDEQFF. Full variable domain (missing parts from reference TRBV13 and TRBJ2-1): AAGVIQSPRHLIKEKRETATLKCYPIPRHDTVYWYQQGPGQDPQFLISFYEKMQSDKGSIPDRFSAQQFSDYHSELNMSSLELGDSALYFCASSEELARVRDEQFFGPGTRLTVL.